These 8 T cell receptor beta chains were sequenced from one sample in a study of shared clonotypes between healthy human individuals. Produced via immunoSEQ multiplex PCR; TCRdb's table is partial and in-frame only. The sample has about 470,000 clones, 79% seen once. The specimen was PBMCs. Receptors were obtained from a middle-aged woman in good health. Some clones in this sample may be carry-over from other donors' samples.

DNA of the CDR3: TGCGCCAGCAGCCAAGATAGCCCTGACAGGGTAAGGCACTCCTACGAGCAGTACTTC. Protein: CASSQDSPDRVRHSYEQYF. The chain combines TRBV4-1 with TRBJ2-7; 7 bases map to TRBD1. J was trimmed by 0 bases and V by 0 bases; bases with no gene match: 14. The length of the CDR3 is 19 residues. In germline, CDR1 is MGHRA, CDR2 YSYEKL.

J is TRBJ2-7 and V is TRBV6-5, with 7 bases aligning to TRBD1. The CDR3 has 15 residues. Germline V gene lookup returns CDR1 MNHEY and CDR2 SVGAGI. J lost 1 base, V lost 6 bases, and 9 bases had no gene match. The CDR3 is CASSSQGTLSYEQYF. CDR3 nucleotide sequence: TGTGCCAGCAGCTCACAGGGGACATTGTCCTACGAGCAGTACTTC.

The CDR3 DNA reads TGCAGCGTTGTCCTACAGCTAGCCTCCAATGAGCAGTTCTTC. Translation gives CSVVLQLASNEQFF. J is TRBJ2-1 and V is TRBV29-1, with D possibly TRBD2 on 5 matching bases. The CDR3 is 14 residues long. In germline, CDR1 is SQVTM, CDR2 ANQGSEA. The V gene lost 4 bases and the J gene lost 6 bases, with 16 bases spanning the gap.

On this clone itself: A much larger clone sits a single nucleotide away, making a read error possible. The rearrangement uses TRBV25-1 and TRBJ2-7, with a weak D call TRBD2 (5 bases). Looked up from germline, CDR1 is MGHDK and CDR2 is SYGVNS. CDR3 size: 11 residues. V lost 1 base and J lost 7, with 5 bases in between. In nucleotides, the CDR3 is TGTGCCAGCAGTGAATCGGGAGAGCAGTACTTC. It yields the protein CASSESGEQYF.

The chain joins TRBV7-2 to TRBJ1-1; D is ambiguous. Looked up from germline, CDR1 is SGHTA and CDR2 is FQGNSA. The CDR3 is 13 amino acids. With 1 base removed from V and 6 bases from J, the gap between germline ends came to 9 bases. CDR3 in amino acids: CASSLGGVAEAFF. In DNA, the CDR3 is TGTGCCAGCAGCTTAGGTGGGGTGGCTGAAGCTTTCTTT.

The rearrangement links TRBV28 to TRBJ2-7; D perhaps matches TRBD1 (5 bases). Trimming removed 6 bases from V and 6 bases from J, with 18 bases in between. This CDR3 spans 14 amino acids. Germline V gives CDR1 MDHEN, CDR2 SYDVKM. CDR3 coding DNA: TGTGCCAGCAGCCCCGGTTTGTGGGGCCGCGAGCAGTACTTC. It is translated as CASSPGLWGREQYF.

The chain uses TRBV5-4 and TRBJ2-3; the match to TRBD2 covers 12 bases. Trimming took 4 bases from V and 2 from J; bases not matched to a gene: 5. Germline lookup yields CDR1 SGHNT and CDR2 YYREEE (reference sequence). CDR3 length: 16 residues. CDR3 coding DNA: TGTGCCAGCAGCATAGGACTAGCGGGACCCACAGATACGCAGTATTTT. Translated: CASSIGLAGPTDTQYF. The full variable domain, in which reference TRBV5-4 and TRBJ2-3 provide the parts outside the CDR3, is ETGVTQSPTHLIKTRGQQVTLRCSSQSGHNTVSWYQQALGQGPQFIFQYYREEENGRGNFPPRFSGLQFPNYSSELNVNALELDDSALYLCASSIGLAGPTDTQYFGPGTRLTVL.

The chain couples TRBV6-4 to TRBJ2-7; 11 positions agree with TRBD2. V was pared by 4 bases and J by 4 bases, with 3 bases of the junction left unmatched. The V gene's germline CDR1 is MRHNA and CDR2 SNTAGT. The CDR3 length is 14 residues. The CDR3 protein is CASSVTSGSYEQYF. As DNA, the CDR3 is TGTGCCAGCAGTGTAACTAGCGGGAGTTACGAGCAGTACTTC.